This T cell receptor (beta chain) was found in a study of cytomegalovirus exposure and HLA in healthy donors. The study's findings and limits: In the 95 to 150 validation repertoires, a later analysis found that first-cohort TCR clusters tended to co-occur.

On this clone itself: Antigen: not known.

The germline gives CDR1 KGHSH, CDR2 LQKENI. CDR3 size: 16 residues. Trimming at V came to 2 bases and at J to 9 bases, leaving 5 bases not matched to a gene. Profiling relied on immunoSEQ multiplex PCR, and the TCRdb table lists in-frame clones only, not all of them. The table has 90,000 or so clones, about 96% seen once; the top ten hold less than 0.8%. This TCR came from a man between 18 and 29 years old in good health and CMV-seronegative. The chain uses TRBV18 and TRBJ2-1, with TRBD2 identical over 15 bases. The sample consisted of PBMCs. In DNA, the CDR3 is TGTGCCAGCTCACCAACTTCGGGACTAGCGGGAGGTGAGCAGTTCTTC. Translated: CASSPTSGLAGGEQFF.